This T cell receptor (beta chain) stems from a study of regulatory T cells in long-lasting Graves disease. Time point of the sample: newly diagnosed GD, antithyroid drugs for less than 3 months. With RNA extracted from PBMCs as input, the TCR library was made. Library construction for TCR beta used iRepertoire HTBI primers and Arm-PCR of CDR3 regions. MiXCR was run by TCRdb on the multiplex PCR reads, yielding one entry per CDR3 protein. This table has roughly 610,000 distinct CDR3 sequences, about 15% appearing once. V was pared by 8 bases and J by 3 bases, with 13 bases between. The CDR3 is 14 amino acids. This clonotype was recorded at least ten times. The data were also submitted as part of a second study, on T cells in Graves' hyperthyroidism and ophthalmopathy.

The V call is TRBV12-3 or TRBV12-4, the J call TRBJ2-2; no definite D call. Sequencing used peripheral blood mononuclear cells (PBMCs), obtained at new diagnosis, from a patient treated with antithyroid drugs. This clonotype was obtained from a woman aged 25 to 39 with Graves disease. The CDR3 bases are TGTGCCAGCTGTGTCCAGCCGGACACCGGGGAGCTGTTTTTT. Its translation is CASCVQPDTGELFF.